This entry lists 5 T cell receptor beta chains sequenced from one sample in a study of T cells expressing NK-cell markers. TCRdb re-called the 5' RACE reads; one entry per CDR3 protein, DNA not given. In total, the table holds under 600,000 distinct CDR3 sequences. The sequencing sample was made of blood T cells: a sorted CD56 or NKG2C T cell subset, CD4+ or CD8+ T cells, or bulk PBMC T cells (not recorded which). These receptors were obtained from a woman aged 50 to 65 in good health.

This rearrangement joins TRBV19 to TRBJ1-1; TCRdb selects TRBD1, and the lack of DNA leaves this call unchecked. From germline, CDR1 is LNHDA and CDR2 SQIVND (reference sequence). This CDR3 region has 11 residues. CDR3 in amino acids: CASSTRVEAFF. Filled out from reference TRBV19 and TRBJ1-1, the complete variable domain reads DGGITQSPKYLFRKEGQNVTLSCEQNLNHDAMYWYRQDPGQGLRLIYYSQIVNDFQKGDIAEGYSVSREKKESFPLTVTSAQKNPTAFYLCASSTRVEAFFGQGTRLTVV.

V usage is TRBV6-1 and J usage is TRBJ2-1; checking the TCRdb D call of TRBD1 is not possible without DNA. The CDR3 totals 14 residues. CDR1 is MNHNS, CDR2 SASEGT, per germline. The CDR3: CASRRRSGDNEQFF.

The CDR3 protein is CASSLPQGFSQFF. The chain couples TRBV28 to TRBJ2-1; checking the TCRdb D call of TRBD1 is not possible without DNA. Germline values: CDR1 MDHEN, CDR2 SYDVKM. The CDR3 runs 13 residues.

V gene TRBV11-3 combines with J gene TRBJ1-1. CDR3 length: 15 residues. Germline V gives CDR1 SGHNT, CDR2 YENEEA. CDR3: CASSLWDLGNTEAFF.

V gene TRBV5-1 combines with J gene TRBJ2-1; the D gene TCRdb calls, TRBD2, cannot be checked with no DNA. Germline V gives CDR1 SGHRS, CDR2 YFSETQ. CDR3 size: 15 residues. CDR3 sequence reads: CASSYLAGMDNEQFF.